Shown below are 27 T cell receptor beta chains from a single sample sequenced in a study of blood T cells in healthy people across ages. Sample-barcoded 5' priming and a J-beta primer mix drove a second PCR of roughly 6 to 12 cycles. One entry per CDR3 protein results from TCRdb running MiXCR on the 5' RACE reads. This table holds fewer than 2 million distinct CDR3 sequences, more than 35% found once. The sequenced sample consisted of blood. The receptors originated from a human donor in good health.

The V and J genes are TRBV7-2 and TRBJ2-7; 7 bases are a match to TRBD2. Matching the DNA end better, TRBJ2-5 makes the J call doubtful. CDR1 is SGHTA, CDR2 FQGNSA, per germline. This CDR3 is built from 17 residues. The CDR3 sequence is CASSLNGGGGRIETQYF. DNA for the CDR3: TGTGCCAGCAGCTTAAATGGGGGGGGTGGCCGTATCGAGACCCAGTACTTC.

V is TRBV9 and J is TRBJ1-6, with D hard to call. Looked up from germline, CDR1 is SGDLS and CDR2 is YYNGEE. The ends were cut back, 3 bases at V and 8 bases at J, with 21 bases in the middle. The CDR3 loop spans 17 amino acids. The CDR3 coding sequence is TGTGCCAGCAGCGCCGGCTCATTGGGCCCGAGGCATTCACCCCTCCACTTT. It yields the protein CASSAGSLGPRHSPLHF.

This rearrangement joins TRBV5-5 to TRBJ2-6, with 10 bases aligning to TRBD1. CDR3 length equals 19 residues. Germline trimming cut 0 bases from V and 1 base from J; bases unmatched to any gene: 7. Looked up from germline, CDR1 is SGHKS and CDR2 is YYEKEE (reference sequence). CDR3 coding DNA: TGTGCCAGCAGCTTGGCCCCGGGGACAGGGGTATCTGGGGCCAACGTCCTGACTTTC. Translation gives CASSLAPGTGVSGANVLTF.

The chain has TRBV10-3 and TRBJ1-5, with 7 bases that match TRBD1. CDR1 ENHRY and CDR2 SYGVKD come from the germline V gene. This CDR3 comprises 16 residues. Trimming cost V 0 bases and J 0 bases; bases outside gene matches: 2. For the CDR3, the DNA is TGTGCCATCAGTGAGTCGACAGGGTATAGCAATCAGCCCCAGCATTTT. Its translation: CAISESTGYSNQPQHF.

CDR3 amino acids: CASIRDRATGELFF. The CDR3 DNA is TGTGCCAGCATAAGGGACAGGGCGACCGGGGAGCTGTTTTTT. The chain uses TRBV6-1 and TRBJ2-2; 9 bases map to TRBD1. The germline gives CDR1 MNHNS, CDR2 SASEGT. V lost 7 bases and J lost 5; bases outside the gene matches: 5. CDR3 size: 14 residues.

The chain links TRBV5-6 to TRBJ1-5, with 7 bases fitting TRBD1. The germline gives CDR1 SGHDT, CDR2 YYEEEE. Trimming took 1 base from V and 6 from J; bases not matched to a gene: 13. The CDR3 consists of 17 residues. As DNA, the CDR3 is TGTGCCAGCAGCTTGAGGTCAGGGGGGCGGGTGGGTCAGCCCCAGCATTTT. This sequence encodes CASSLRSGGRVGQPQHF.

This clonotype was seen more than once but under ten times. The genes are TRBV2 and TRBJ2-7; D may be TRBD1 or TRBD2 (5 bases each). The V gene lost 10 bases and the J gene lost 1 base, with 11 bases spanning the gap. The CDR3 extends over 12 amino acids. Germline values: CDR1 SNHLY, CDR2 FYNNEI. The DNA for the CDR3 is TGTGCCAACCTGGGACCGTCCTACGAGCAGTACTTC. It yields the protein CANLGPSYEQYF.

This clonotype appeared a few times. The V call is TRBV30, the J call TRBJ1-5, with D possibly TRBD1 on 6 matching bases. The CDR3 spans 15 residues. The germline V gene encodes CDR1 GTSNPN and CDR2 SVGIG (reference sequence). The V end was cut by 2 bases, the J end by 1 base, with 12 bases between. The DNA for the CDR3 is TGTGCCTGGAGTAGGGGGGGTTGGAGCAATCAGCCCCAGCATTTT. This gives the protein CAWSRGGWSNQPQHF.

This clonotype was seen at least ten times. The chain employs TRBV7-2 and TRBJ2-2; D is perhaps TRBD1 or TRBD2 (6 bases each). Germline values: CDR1 SGHTA, CDR2 FQGNSA. Between the trimmed V and J ends, which lost 8 bases and 0 bases, there was a span of 16 bases. CDR3 length: 16 amino acids. CDR3 bases: TGTGCCAGCGGGGGATCGGGGGACACGAACACCGGGGAGCTGTTTTTT. Residues: CASGGSGDTNTGELFF.

The chain couples TRBV20-1 to TRBJ2-3; D might be TRBD1 (6 bases). CDR3 length: 12 amino acids. Per the germline V gene, CDR1 is DFQATT and CDR2 is SNEGSKA (reference sequence). Deletions cut 2 bases from V and 6 bases from J, with 9 bases between. The CDR3 sequence: CSARKGVDTQYF. The CDR3 DNA reads as TGCAGTGCTAGAAAGGGGGTGGATACGCAGTATTTT.

This clonotype was recorded many times. This chain uses TRBV15 with TRBJ2-6, with D possibly being TRBD1 or TRBD2 (6 bases each). The CDR3 is 16 amino acids. Germline lookup yields CDR1 LNHNV and CDR2 YYDKDF (reference sequence). V was cut by 7 bases and J by 3 bases, with 16 bases left in between. The CDR3 loop reads CATIDGGADGANVLTF. The DNA for the CDR3 is TGTGCCACCATTGACGGGGGCGCCGATGGGGCCAACGTCCTGACTTTC.

This clonotype was seen a single time. The chain recombines TRBV7-2 with TRBJ2-5; 11 bases align to TRBD2. CDR3 length equals 15 residues. After removal of 3 bases from V and 5 bases from J, the junction contained 5 bases not matched to a gene. The germline CDR1 and CDR2 sequences are SGHTA and FQGNSA. CDR3 bases: TGTGCCAGCAGCTTGACTAGCGGGGAAGCGGAGACCCAGTACTTC. As protein: CASSLTSGEAETQYF.

This clonotype was found a few times. This rearrangement joins TRBV20-1 to TRBJ2-5; TRBD1 aligns across 9 bases. The J call may be incorrect, as the DNA end agrees better with TRBJ2-7. The CDR3 has 14 amino acids. The germline V gene has CDR1 DFQATT and CDR2 SNEGSKA (reference sequence). CDR3: CSAERTGELDEQYF. The CDR3 coding sequence is TGCAGTGCAGAGCGGACAGGGGAACTCGACGAGCAGTACTTC.

The chain uses TRBV19 and TRBJ1-5; perhaps TRBD1 as D (5 bases). Germline V gives CDR1 LNHDA, CDR2 SQIVND (reference sequence). The CDR3 is made up of 15 amino acids. With 2 bases removed from V and 2 bases from J, the gap between germline ends came to 10 bases. CDR3 amino acids: CASSIQGEGNQPQHF. The CDR3 region has the DNA TGTGCCAGTAGTATACAGGGAGAAGGCAATCAGCCCCAGCATTTT.

V and J are TRBV5-1 and TRBJ1-2; D remains ambiguous. CDR1 and CDR2 (germline): SGHRS, YFSETQ. This CDR3 region has 17 residues. V lost 4 bases and J 3 bases, leaving 22 bases between the germline ends. The CDR3 coding sequence is TGCGCCAGCAGCCGAAGCCCGAGACGTGGGGTCGACTATGGCTACACCTTC. Translation gives CASSRSPRRGVDYGYTF.

V gene TRBV29-1 combines with J gene TRBJ1-2, with D unclear. V was cut by 7 bases and J by 7 bases, with 19 bases left in between. Looked up from germline, CDR1 is SQVTM and CDR2 is ANQGSEA. The CDR3 spans 13 residues. The CDR3, as DNA: TGCAGCGGGACTGTCCCCCCCTCGGGTGGCTACACCTTC. This encodes CSGTVPPSGGYTF.

In this sample, this clonotype turned up many times. The rearrangement links TRBV4-1 to TRBJ2-3; the match to TRBD1 covers 8 bases. V shed 4 bases, J shed 2 bases, and the junction held 8 bases outside the gene matches. Per the germline V gene, CDR1 is MGHRA and CDR2 is YSYEKL. The CDR3 runs to 16 residues. The CDR3 DNA sequence: TGCGCCAGCAGCCGCGGGACAGGCTTATCCACAGATACGCAGTATTTT. Translation gives CASSRGTGLSTDTQYF.

The table lists this clonotype with a few counts. The chain carries TRBV7-2 and TRBJ2-5; D remains ambiguous. V lost 4 bases and J 4 bases, leaving 10 bases between the germline ends. Germline values: CDR1 SGHTA, CDR2 FQGNSA. The CDR3 runs 13 residues. Here the CDR3 reads CASSSISVETQYF. The DNA for the CDR3 is TGTGCCAGCAGCTCGATCAGTGTAGAGACCCAGTACTTC.

The chain has TRBV2 and TRBJ1-6; D is unresolved. The germline V gene encodes CDR1 SNHLY and CDR2 FYNNEI. With 7 bases removed from V and 8 bases from J, the gap between germline ends came to 12 bases. There are 13 residues in the CDR3. The CDR3 sequence: CASIRTQDSPLHF. DNA for the CDR3: TGTGCCAGCATTCGTACCCAAGATTCACCCCTCCACTTT.

This clonotype was seen a handful of times. This chain uses TRBV7-6 with TRBJ1-2; D unclear. The CDR3 totals 13 residues. CDR1 and CDR2 from the germline V gene are SGHVS and FNYEAQ. Trimming shortened V by 5 bases and J by 8 bases, and 15 bases separated the two germline ends. CDR3 protein: CASSLNREEGYTF. DNA for the CDR3: TGTGCCAGCAGCCTGAATCGGGAGGAAGGCTACACCTTC.

V gene TRBV30 combines with J gene TRBJ2-7; tentatively, D is TRBD2 (6 bases). CDR3 length: 12 amino acids. Germline CDR1 is GTSNPN and CDR2 is SVGIG (reference sequence). With 2 bases removed from V and 6 bases from J, the gap between germline ends came to 11 bases. CDR3 in DNA: TGTGCCTGGAGTCCAGGGAGGTCCGAGCAGTACTTC. Translation gives CAWSPGRSEQYF.

There are a few counts of this clonotype. The V call is TRBV4-3, the J call TRBJ2-7; D is possibly TRBD1 (5 bases). With 3 bases removed from V and 4 bases from J, the gap between germline ends came to 16 bases. The CDR3 runs to 15 residues. CDR1 and CDR2 (germline): LGHNA, YSLEER. The CDR3 loop is CASSHEWQGIYEQYF. CDR3 nucleotides: TGCGCCAGCAGCCATGAGTGGCAGGGTATATACGAGCAGTACTTC.

The V and J genes are TRBV21-1 and TRBJ1-1. TRBV21-1 is reported as a pseudogene. The CDR3 has 17 residues. For the CDR3, the DNA is TGTGCCAGCAGCAAAGGGGCAGTTGGTCTTAGGCACACTGAAGCTTTCTTT. It translates to CASSKGAVGLRHTEAFF.

In its sample, this clonotype was seen many times. This chain uses TRBV6-2 or TRBV6-3 with TRBJ1-5; no reliable D call. V lost 4 bases to trimming and J lost 1 base, with 17 bases between them. From germline, CDR1 is MNHEY and CDR2 SVGEGT. The CDR3 has 17 residues. The CDR3 is CASSSMWFGGSNQPQHF. DNA of the CDR3: TGTGCCAGCAGTTCGATGTGGTTCGGCGGAAGCAATCAGCCCCAGCATTTT.

The J gene is TRBJ2-7, the V gene TRBV29-1; the match to TRBD1 covers 11 bases. Per germline, CDR1 SQVTM and CDR2 ANQGSEA. The CDR3 has 14 amino acids. The J segment lost 3 bases and the V segment lost 4 bases, leaving 5 bases of the junction unmatched. The CDR3 spells CSVAGQGAFYEQYF. CDR3 sequence (DNA): TGCAGCGTTGCCGGACAGGGGGCCTTCTACGAGCAGTACTTC.

The table lists this clonotype with a few counts. The rearrangement joins TRBV7-9 to TRBJ1-2; the D is unclear. Trimming stripped 3 bases from V and 4 bases from J, with 15 bases between. The length of the CDR3 is 15 residues. Per the germline V gene, CDR1 is SEHNR and CDR2 is FQNEAQ (reference sequence). The CDR3 loop is CASSFQAVRVYGYTF. In DNA form, the CDR3 reads TGTGCCAGCAGCTTCCAGGCCGTGAGGGTCTATGGCTACACCTTC.

The V and J genes are TRBV5-1 and TRBJ2-3; a possible D gene is TRBD1 (5 bases). Deletions cut 4 bases from V and 3 bases from J, with 21 bases between. This CDR3 is 17 amino acids long. Germline V CDR1 and CDR2: SGHRS, YFSETQ. The CDR3 DNA follows: TGCGCCAGCAGCAATCGTAGGGGAATGAGTACGACAGATACGCAGTATTTT. The encoded protein is CASSNRRGMSTTDTQYF.